This T cell receptor beta chain was captured in a study of cytomegalovirus exposure and HLA in healthy donors. These donors counted as nominally healthy when sampled, but unrecorded immune exposures were likely. 60 Vbeta and 13 Jbeta primers were used in PCR. The assay was immunoSEQ multiplex PCR, and TCRdb's table has in-frame clones only and misses some. Of around 140,000 clones listed, over 65% were seen once; the top ten hold roughly 2.9%. Points from the study as a whole: Most TCR sequences were rare, but some public TCRs occurred in many donors.

On this clone: What it binds is not known. The junction shows a germline mismatch at one end, possibly a read error.

This TCR came from a female donor in good health and CMV-seronegative. The specimen was PBMCs.

For the CDR3, the DNA is TGTGCCAGCAGTTATCCCACAGGGGAAAATGGCTACCCCTTC. Protein sequence: CASSYPTGENGYPF. The V and J genes are TRBV5-6 and TRBJ1-2; TRBD1 aligns across 7 bases. CDR1 and CDR2 from the germline V gene are SGHDT and YYEEEE. The CDR3 totals 14 residues.